This T cell receptor beta chain was captured in a study of Ad26.COV2.S vaccination and SARS-CoV-2 variants. For the study at large: The vaccine Ad26.COV2.S was put into the muscle once, or twice with 56 days between. Overall study results and limits: Following vaccination, spike-specific CD8+ and CD4+ T cell responses reportedly exhibited substantial breadth.

The CDR3 has 14 residues. Germline V lookup: CDR1 MNHEY, CDR2 SVGAGI. Trimming took off 6 bases at V and 2 bases at J, with 13 bases between the two ends. Notes on this clone: Its antigen is not known.

Treatment denoted: 15 to 20 received Ad26.COV2.S at low or high dose, single or two shots; about 5 received placebo; per-sample allocation not given. Samples came from day 63 after the first vaccine or placebo injection. In Boston, an adult donor aged 18-55 years took part. Measured with immunoSEQ multiplex PCR; TCRdb has only the in-frame clones, and not every one. Of about 460,000 clones in the sample, 89% were seen once. The TCR was taken from a person aged 18-60 years who received the Ad26.COV2.S COVID-19 vaccine or a placebo. This rearrangement joins TRBV6-5 to TRBJ1-1; a weak D match, TRBD1 (6 bases). This specimen was peripheral blood, taken in a trial of Ad26.COV2.S vaccine versus placebo. The CDR3 nucleotides read TGTGCCAGCAGGAGGGCGGGACACAACACTGAAGCTTTCTTT. It yields the protein CASRRAGHNTEAFF.